One sample yielded the 13 T cell receptor beta chains listed below, sequenced in a study of siplizumab effects on memory and regulatory T cells. The method was immunoSEQ multiplex PCR; TCRdb's version includes in-frame clones alone and lacks a portion of them. Of tens of thousands of clones listed, approximately 96% are singletons. The specimen was naive CD4+ T cells sorted from blood. These receptors came from a human donor in good health.

The chain is built from TRBV7-9 and TRBJ1-1; unclear D gene. Germline V gene data show CDR1 as SEHNR and CDR2 as FQNEAQ (reference sequence). This CDR3 contains 17 residues. Trimming left V 6 bases short and J 1 base short, with 21 bases between. CDR3 loop: CASRSTGKTSSNTEAFF. For the CDR3, the DNA is TGTGCCAGCAGGTCCACCGGTAAGACGTCGTCGAACACTGAAGCTTTCTTT.

The gene calls are TRBV11-2 and TRBJ1-5, with D maybe TRBD1 (6 bases). Germline-derived CDR1 and CDR2 are SGHAT and FQNNGV. V was clipped by 0 bases and J by 0 bases, with 9 bases between them. The CDR3 totals 16 residues. The CDR3 here is CASSLEGTNSNQPQHF. CDR3 bases: TGTGCCAGCAGCTTAGAAGGGACAAATAGCAATCAGCCCCAGCATTTT.

The gene calls are TRBV10-3 and TRBJ2-3; 11 nucleotides agree with TRBD2. Losses at the gene ends were 7 bases for V and 3 bases for J; bases not matched to a gene: 12. Germline CDR1 ENHRY, CDR2 SYGVKD. The CDR3 extends over 17 amino acids. The CDR3 loop reads CAINRRWGLAETDTQYF. CDR3 DNA: TGTGCCATCAACAGGAGGTGGGGACTAGCGGAAACAGATACGCAGTATTTT.

The CDR3 DNA follows: TGTGCCAGCAGCCGGGACAAGGGTTACAATCAGCCCCAGCATTTT. It translates to CASSRDKGYNQPQHF. This sequence joins TRBV5-4 and TRBJ1-5; D possibly corresponds to TRBD1 (6 bases). The CDR3 covers 15 residues. Per germline, CDR1 SGHNT and CDR2 YYREEE (reference sequence). The V and J ends lost 4 bases and 3 bases respectively, with 14 bases between them.

This clone was seen a single time. The V call is TRBV9, the J call TRBJ1-5, with 12 bases fitting TRBD1. The CDR3 loop spans 17 amino acids. Germline V gene sequence: CDR1 SGDLS, CDR2 YYNGEE. V shed 4 bases, J shed 0 bases, and the junction held 5 bases outside the gene matches. This CDR3 reads CASSPGQGATSNQPQHF. The CDR3 DNA follows: TGTGCCAGCAGCCCGGGACAGGGGGCGACTAGCAATCAGCCCCAGCATTTT. Full variable domain (remainder filled in from reference TRBV9 and TRBJ1-5): DSGVTQTPKHLITATGQRVTLRCSPRSGDLSVYWYQQSLDQGLQFLIQYYNGEERAKGNILERFSAQQFPDLHSELNLSSLELGDSALYFCASSPGQGATSNQPQHFGDGTRLSIL.

J is TRBJ1-2 and V is TRBV7-9; the D is unclear. This CDR3 spans 14 amino acids. V dropped 3 bases and J dropped 2 bases, with 10 bases sitting between them. Germline V lookup: CDR1 SEHNR, CDR2 FQNEAQ (reference sequence). CDR3 loop: CASSFQEGNYGYTF. CDR3 nucleotide sequence: TGTGCCAGCAGCTTCCAGGAGGGAAACTATGGCTACACCTTC.

This clone has a single count. The chain has TRBV10-3 and TRBJ1-6, with TRBD1 identical over 8 bases. The V and J ends lost 5 bases and 6 bases, in that order; junction bases with no gene match: 3. The germline CDR1 and CDR2 sequences are ENHRY and SYGVKD. The CDR3 runs to 14 residues. The CDR3 loop reads CAISPTGGNSPLHF. CDR3 sequence (DNA): TGTGCCATCAGTCCAACAGGGGGTAATTCACCCCTCCACTTT.

The V gene is TRBV7-6, the J gene TRBJ1-2; D might be TRBD1 (5 bases). CDR1 and CDR2 from the germline V gene are SGHVS and FNYEAQ. V dropped 0 bases and J dropped 7 bases, with 15 bases sitting between them. This CDR3 is built from 15 residues. CDR3 DNA: TGTGCCAGCAGCTTAGCGCCCGCAGGGCCTGGTGGCTACACCTTC. The encoded protein is CASSLAPAGPGGYTF.

This chain joins TRBV12-5 and TRBJ1-2; D not certain. Per the germline V gene, CDR1 is LGHNT and CDR2 is FRNRAP. The CDR3 is made up of 14 amino acids. V was pared by 3 bases and J by 8 bases, with 16 bases between. The CDR3 here is CASGLGLELEGYTF. The DNA of the CDR3 is TGTGCTAGTGGTTTAGGCCTGGAGCTAGAGGGCTACACCTTC. The variable domain in full, completed from reference TRBV12-5 and TRBJ1-2, reads DARVTQTPRHKVTEMGQEVTMRCQPILGHNTVFWYRQTMMQGLELLAYFRNRAPLDDSGMPKDRFSAEMPDATLATLKIQPSEPRDSAVYFCASGLGLELEGYTFGSGTRLTVV.

The chain couples TRBV27 to TRBJ2-7, with D hard to call. Per germline, CDR1 MNHEY and CDR2 SMNVEV (reference sequence). The V and J ends lost 4 bases and 6 bases respectively, with 10 bases between them. The CDR3 length is 12 residues. CDR3 amino acids: CASSSPPFEQYF. The CDR3 DNA reads as TGTGCCAGCAGTTCCCCCCCGTTCGAGCAGTACTTC.

The rearrangement links TRBV6-5 to TRBJ1-2; D perhaps matches TRBD1 (6 bases). This CDR3 spans 14 amino acids. Per the germline V gene, CDR1 is MNHEY and CDR2 is SVGAGI. V shed 6 bases and J shed 4 bases, with 15 bases lying between them. The CDR3 nucleotides are TGTGCCAGCAGGGATAATCAGGGGACCTATGGCTACACCTTC. This translates into CASRDNQGTYGYTF.

This sequence joins TRBV19 and TRBJ1-5, with D hard to call. V lost 3 bases and J 2 bases, leaving 17 bases between the germline ends. The CDR3 loop spans 17 amino acids. CDR1 LNHDA and CDR2 SQIVND come from the germline V gene (reference sequence). The CDR3 DNA reads as TGTGCCAGTAGTATCCTGGGGAGGGTTGCGGGCAATCAGCCCCAGCATTTT. It translates to CASSILGRVAGNQPQHF. The variable domain in full, with the rest retrieved from reference TRBV19 and TRBJ1-5, is DGGITQSPKYLFRKEGQNVTLSCEQNLNHDAMYWYRQDPGQGLRLIYYSQIVNDFQKGDIAEGYSVSREKKESFPLTVTSAQKNPTAFYLCASSILGRVAGNQPQHFGDGTRLSIL.

J is TRBJ1-5 and V is TRBV6-1; D not certain. The CDR3 extends over 13 amino acids. The germline V and J ends were trimmed by 7 bases and 5 bases, with 12 bases remaining between them. The germline gives CDR1 MNHNS, CDR2 SASEGT. The CDR3 loop is CASTRRVDQPQHF. CDR3 sequence (DNA): TGTGCCAGCACCCGTAGGGTTGATCAGCCCCAGCATTTT.